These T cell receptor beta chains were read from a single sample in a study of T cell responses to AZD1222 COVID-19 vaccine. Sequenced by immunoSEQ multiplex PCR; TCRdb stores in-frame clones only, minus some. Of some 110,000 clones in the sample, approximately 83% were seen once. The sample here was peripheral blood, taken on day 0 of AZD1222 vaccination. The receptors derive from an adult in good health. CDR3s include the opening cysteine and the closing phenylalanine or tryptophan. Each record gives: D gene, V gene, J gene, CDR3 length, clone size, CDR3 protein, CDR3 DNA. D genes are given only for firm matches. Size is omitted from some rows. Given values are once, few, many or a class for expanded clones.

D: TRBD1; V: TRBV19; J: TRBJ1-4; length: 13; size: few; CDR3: CASKGQLNEKLFF; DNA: TGTGCCAGCAAGGGACAGCTTAATGAAAAACTGTTTTTT
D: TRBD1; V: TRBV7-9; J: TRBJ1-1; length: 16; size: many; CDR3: CASSLAAGQTNTEAFF; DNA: TGTGCCAGCAGCTTAGCGGCGGGACAGACGAACACTGAAGCTTTCTTT
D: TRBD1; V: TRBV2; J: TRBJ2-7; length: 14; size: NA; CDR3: CASSKGQEIYEQYF; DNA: TGTGCCAGCAGCAAGGGACAGGAGATCTACGAGCAGTACTTC
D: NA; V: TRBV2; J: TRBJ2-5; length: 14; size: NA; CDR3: CASSDPASLETQYF; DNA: TGTGCCAGCAGTGATCCGGCGAGTTTAGAGACCCAGTACTTC
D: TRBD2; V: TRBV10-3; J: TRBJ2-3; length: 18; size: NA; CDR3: CAISEILGLAGTTDTQYF; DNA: TGTGCCATCAGTGAGATACTAGGGCTAGCGGGGACCACAGATACGCAGTATTTT
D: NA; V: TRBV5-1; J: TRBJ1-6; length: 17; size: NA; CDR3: CASSLWGSGESNSPLHF; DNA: TGCGCCAGCAGCTTGTGGGGCAGCGGGGAATCTAATTCACCCCTCCACTTT
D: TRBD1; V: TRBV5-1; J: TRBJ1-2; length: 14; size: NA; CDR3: CASNTGDRANGYTF; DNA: TGCGCCAGTAATACCGGGGACAGGGCAAATGGCTACACCTTC
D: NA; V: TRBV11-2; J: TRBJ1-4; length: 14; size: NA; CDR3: CASSVGTPREKLFF; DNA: TGTGCCAGCAGCGTCGGGACGCCAAGGGAAAAACTGTTTTTT
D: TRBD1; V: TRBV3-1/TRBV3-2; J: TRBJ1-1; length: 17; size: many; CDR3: CASSHRRQGPMNTEAFF; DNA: TGTGCCAGCAGCCACCGAAGACAGGGACCAATGAACACTGAAGCTTTCTTT
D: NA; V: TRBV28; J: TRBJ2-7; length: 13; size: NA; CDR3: CATSRGASYEQYF; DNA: TGTGCCACCTCAAGGGGGGCGAGCTACGAGCAGTACTTC
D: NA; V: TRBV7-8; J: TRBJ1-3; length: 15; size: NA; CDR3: CASSLGRVAGNTIYF; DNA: TGTGCCAGCAGCTTGGGCAGGGTGGCTGGAAACACCATATATTTT
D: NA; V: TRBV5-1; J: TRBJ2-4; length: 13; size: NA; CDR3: CASTSGLKNIQYF; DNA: TGCGCCAGCACCTCGGGCCTGAAAAACATTCAGTACTTC
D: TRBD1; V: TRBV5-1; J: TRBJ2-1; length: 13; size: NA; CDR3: CASSLERNRGEFF; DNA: TGCGCCAGCAGCTTGGAAAGAAACAGGGGGGAGTTCTTC
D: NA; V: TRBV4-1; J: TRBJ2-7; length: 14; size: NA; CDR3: CASSHATEGYEQYF; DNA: TGCGCCAGCAGCCACGCCACAGAAGGGTACGAGCAGTACTTC
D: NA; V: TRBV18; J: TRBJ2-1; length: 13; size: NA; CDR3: CASSPPLRNEQFF; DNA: TGTGCCAGCTCACCGCCTTTAAGGAATGAGCAGTTCTTC
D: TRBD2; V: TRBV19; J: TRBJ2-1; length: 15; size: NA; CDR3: CASSMPGLAGNEQFF; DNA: TGTGCCAGTAGTATGCCGGGACTAGCGGGGAATGAGCAGTTCTTC
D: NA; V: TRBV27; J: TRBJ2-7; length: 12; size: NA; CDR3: CATGLLKDEQYF; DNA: TGTGCCACAGGACTGTTGAAGGACGAGCAGTACTTC
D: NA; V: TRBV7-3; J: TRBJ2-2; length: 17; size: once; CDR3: CASSSPAGSLRTGELFF; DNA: TGTGCCAGCAGCTCCCCCGCAGGGTCTCTGAGGACCGGGGAGCTGTTTTTT
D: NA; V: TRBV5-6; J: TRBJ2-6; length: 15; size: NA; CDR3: CASSSGVWGANVLTF; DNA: TGTGCCAGCAGCTCTGGGGTCTGGGGGGCCAACGTCCTGACTTTC
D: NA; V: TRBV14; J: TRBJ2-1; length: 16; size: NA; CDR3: CASSQVQGATYNEQFF; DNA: TGTGCCAGCAGCCAAGTCCAGGGAGCGACCTACAATGAGCAGTTCTTC